A selection of T cell receptor beta chains follows, all from one sample in a study of blood T cell repertoires in COVID-19. Only in-frame clones appear in the TCRdb table, and some are missing; sequencing was by immunoSEQ multiplex PCR. The table has about 240,000 clones, 75% to 90% seen once. The sample taken for sequencing was peripheral blood. Source of these receptors: a man in his sixties who had recovered from COVID-19. Each CDR3 is given with its conserved first and last residue. The D gene is left open where the match is weak. Expanded clones get a size class; other rows say once, few or many, or leave the size out.

TRBV30	NA	NA	TRBJ2-2	CAWSAQATGELFF	TGTGCCTGGAGCGCCCAAGCCACCGGGGAGCTGTTTTTT
TRBV7-8	TRBD1	NA	TRBJ1-1	CASSLVQGAQGAFF	TGTGCCAGCAGCTTAGTACAGGGGGCTCAGGGAGCTTTCTTT
TRBV5-1	NA	NA	TRBJ2-2	CASSLAGQPGELFF	TGCGCCAGCAGCTTGGCAGGGCAGCCCGGGGAGCTGTTTTTT
TRBV19	TRBD1	NA	TRBJ2-4	CASSTAGTGGKGAKNIQYF	TGTGCCAGTAGTACTGCCGGGACAGGGGGCAAGGGGGCCAAAAACATTCAGTACTTC
TRBV9	NA	NA	TRBJ2-3	CASSPGFDTYTDTQYF	TGTGCCAGCAGCCCCGGTTTCGACACCTACACAGATACGCAGTATTTT
TRBV24-1	TRBD2	NA	TRBJ2-6	CATSGRGGGGANVLTF	TGTGCCACCAGTGGTCGCGGGGGAGGCGGGGCCAACGTCCTGACTTTC
TRBV19	TRBD1	NA	TRBJ1-5	CAREYGRGHQPQHF	TGTGCCAGGGAGTATGGCAGGGGGCACCAGCCCCAGCATTTT
TRBV11-1	NA	NA	TRBJ2-5	CASSLVQGAKGETQYF	TGTGCCAGCAGCTTAGTCCAGGGCGCGAAGGGAGAGACCCAGTACTTC
TRBV5-6	NA	NA	TRBJ1-3	CASRPRYRASGNTIYF	TGTGCCAGCAGACCCAGGTACAGGGCTTCTGGAAACACCATATATTTT
TRBV3-1/TRBV3-2	NA	NA	TRBJ1-2	CASSQEQSSYGYTF	TGTGCCAGCAGCCAGGAGCAAAGCAGCTATGGCTACACCTTC
TRBV6-1	NA	once	TRBJ1-5	CASSDVIQPQHF	TGTGCCAGCAGTGATGTAATCCAGCCCCAGCATTTT
TRBV12-3/TRBV12-4	TRBD1	NA	TRBJ1-2	CASSPQTGFGYTF	TGTGCCAGCAGTCCGCAGACAGGGTTTGGCTACACCTTC
TRBV27	NA	NA	TRBJ2-3	CASSLNRQMQYF	TGTGCCAGCAGCCTCAACCGACAGATGCAGTATTTT
TRBV7-9	TRBD2	NA	TRBJ2-1	CASSLEGRVNEQFF	TGTGCCAGCAGCTTAGAGGGGAGGGTCAATGAGCAGTTCTTC
TRBV28	NA	NA	TRBJ2-7	CASSLWGSSYEQYF	TGTGCCAGCAGTTTATGGGGGAGCTCCTACGAGCAGTACTTC
TRBV5-1	NA	NA	TRBJ1-2	CASSLKDSLGGYTF	TGCGCCAGCAGCTTGAAGGACAGTTTAGGAGGCTACACCTTC
TRBV19	TRBD2	NA	TRBJ2-2	CASSSGGGKVGELFF	TGTGCCAGTAGTTCGGGCGGGGGGAAGGTCGGGGAGCTGTTTTTT
TRBV28	NA	NA	TRBJ2-1	CASSFRGINEQFF	TGTGCCAGCAGTTTTCGTGGCATCAATGAGCAGTTCTTC
TRBV10-3	TRBD2	NA	TRBJ2-5	CAIASGGAWETQYF	TGTGCCATCGCCAGCGGGGGGGCCTGGGAGACCCAGTACTTC
TRBV3-1/TRBV3-2	TRBD1	few	TRBJ1-3	CASSQGQGVSGNTIYF	TGTGCCAGCAGCCAGGGACAGGGGGTCTCTGGAAACACCATATATTTT
TRBV30	NA	NA	TRBJ1-6	CAWSLQRNSYNSPLHF	TGTGCCTGGAGTCTACAGCGGAACTCCTATAATTCACCCCTCCACTTT
TRBV18	TRBD2	NA	TRBJ2-3	CASSPPGLATDTQYF	TGTGCCAGCTCACCCCCGGGACTAGCGACAGATACGCAGTATTTT
TRBV6-6	TRBD1	NA	TRBJ1-5	CASSHRPGQGASNQPQHF	TGTGCCAGCAGTCACCGGCCGGGACAGGGGGCCAGCAATCAGCCCCAGCATTTT
TRBV3-1/TRBV3-2	NA	NA	TRBJ1-2	CASSQEGPYGYTF	TGTGCCAGCAGCCAAGAGGGGCCCTATGGCTACACCTTC
TRBV25-1	TRBD2	NA	TRBJ2-1	CASSEGLAGLYNEQFF	TGTGCCAGCAGTGAAGGCCTAGCGGGACTCTACAATGAGCAGTTCTTC
TRBV5-1	TRBD2	NA	TRBJ2-1	CASSLAGGGAWREQFF	TGCGCCAGCAGCTTGGCAGGCGGGGGGGCGTGGCGGGAGCAGTTCTTC
TRBV18	TRBD1	NA	TRBJ2-5	CASSPGQGETQYF	TGTGCCAGCTCACCAGGACAGGGAGAGACCCAGTACTTC